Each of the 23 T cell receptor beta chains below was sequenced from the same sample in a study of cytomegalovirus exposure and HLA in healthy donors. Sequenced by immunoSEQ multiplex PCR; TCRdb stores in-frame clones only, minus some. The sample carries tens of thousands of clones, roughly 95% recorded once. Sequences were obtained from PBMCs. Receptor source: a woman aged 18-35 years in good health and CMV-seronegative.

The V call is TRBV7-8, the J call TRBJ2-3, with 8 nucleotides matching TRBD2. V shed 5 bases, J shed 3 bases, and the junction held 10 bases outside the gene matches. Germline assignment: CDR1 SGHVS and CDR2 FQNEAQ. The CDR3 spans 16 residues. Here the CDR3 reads CASSIRTSLVTDTQYF. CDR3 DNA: TGTGCCAGCAGCATAAGGACTAGCTTAGTGACAGATACGCAGTATTTT.

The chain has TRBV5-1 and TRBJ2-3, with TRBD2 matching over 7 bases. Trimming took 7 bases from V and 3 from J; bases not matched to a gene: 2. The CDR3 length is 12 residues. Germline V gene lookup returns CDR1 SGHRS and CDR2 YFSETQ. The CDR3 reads CASGGGTDTQYF. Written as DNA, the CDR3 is TGCGCCAGCGGCGGGGGAACAGATACGCAGTATTTT.

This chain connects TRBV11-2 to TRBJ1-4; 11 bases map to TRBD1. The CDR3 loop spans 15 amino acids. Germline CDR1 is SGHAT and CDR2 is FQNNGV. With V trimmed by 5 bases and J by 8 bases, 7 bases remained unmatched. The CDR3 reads CASSAPGTGGEKLFF. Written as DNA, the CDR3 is TGTGCCAGCAGCGCCCCCGGGACAGGGGGAGAAAAACTGTTTTTT. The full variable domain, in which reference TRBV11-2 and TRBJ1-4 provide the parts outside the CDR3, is EAGVAQSPRYKIIEKRQSVAFWCNPISGHATLYWYQQILGQGPKLLIQFQNNGVVDDSQLPKDRFSAERLKGVDSTLKIQPAKLEDSAVYLCASSAPGTGGEKLFFGSGTQLSVL.

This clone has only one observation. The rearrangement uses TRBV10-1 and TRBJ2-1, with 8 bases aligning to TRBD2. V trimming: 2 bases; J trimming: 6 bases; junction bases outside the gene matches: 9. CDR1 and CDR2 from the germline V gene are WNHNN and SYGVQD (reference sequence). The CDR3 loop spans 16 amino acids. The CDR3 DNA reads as TGCGCCAGCAGTGAGGTCTTAAGGACTAGCCCCAATGAGCAGTTCTTC. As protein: CASSEVLRTSPNEQFF.

The CDR3 loop reads CSARGGDEQYF. CDR3 coding DNA: TGCAGTGCTAGGGGGGGAGACGAGCAGTACTTC. V and J are TRBV20-1 and TRBJ2-7; tentative D call: TRBD2 (6 bases). The ends were cut back, 3 bases at V and 5 bases at J, with 8 bases in the middle. Germline CDR1 reads DFQATT; CDR2 reads SNEGSKA (reference sequence). The CDR3 has 11 residues.

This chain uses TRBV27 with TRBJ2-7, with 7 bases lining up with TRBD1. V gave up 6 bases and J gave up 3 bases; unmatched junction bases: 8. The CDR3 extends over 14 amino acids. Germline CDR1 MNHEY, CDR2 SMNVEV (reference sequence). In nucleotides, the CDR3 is TGTGCCAGCAGATCCGGGACAGATTACTACGAGCAGTACTTC. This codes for CASRSGTDYYEQYF.

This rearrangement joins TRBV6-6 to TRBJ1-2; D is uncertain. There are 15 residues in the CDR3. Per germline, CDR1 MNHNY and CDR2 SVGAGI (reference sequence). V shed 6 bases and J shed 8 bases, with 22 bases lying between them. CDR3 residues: CASSPPRNGIMGYTF. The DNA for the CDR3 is TGTGCCAGCAGCCCTCCTCGCAACGGTATAATGGGCTACACCTTC.

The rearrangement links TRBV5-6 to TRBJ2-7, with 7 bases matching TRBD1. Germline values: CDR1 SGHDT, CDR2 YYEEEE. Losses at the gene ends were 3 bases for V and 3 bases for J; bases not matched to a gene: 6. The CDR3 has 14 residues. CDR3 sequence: CASSYTRTGYEQYF. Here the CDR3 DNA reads TGTGCCAGCAGCTACACTCGGACAGGCTACGAGCAGTACTTC. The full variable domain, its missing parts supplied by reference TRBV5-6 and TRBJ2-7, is DAGVTQSPTHLIKTRGQQVTLRCSPKSGHDTVSWYQQALGQGPQFIFQYYEEEERQRGNFPDRFSGHQFPNYSSELNVNALLLGDSALYLCASSYTRTGYEQYFGPGTRLTVT.

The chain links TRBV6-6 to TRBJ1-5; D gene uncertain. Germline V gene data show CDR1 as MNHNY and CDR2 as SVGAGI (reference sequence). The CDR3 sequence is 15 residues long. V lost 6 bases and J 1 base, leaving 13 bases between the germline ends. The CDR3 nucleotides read TGTGCCAGCAGCCGTACCCGGGGAAGCAATCAGCCCCAGCATTTT. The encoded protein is CASSRTRGSNQPQHF.

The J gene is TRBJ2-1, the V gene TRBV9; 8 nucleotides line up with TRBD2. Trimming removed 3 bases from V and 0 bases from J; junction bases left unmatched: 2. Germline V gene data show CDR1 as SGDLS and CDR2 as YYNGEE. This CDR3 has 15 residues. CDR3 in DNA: TGTGCCAGCAGCGCAGGGACTAGCTCCTACAATGAGCAGTTCTTC. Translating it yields CASSAGTSSYNEQFF.

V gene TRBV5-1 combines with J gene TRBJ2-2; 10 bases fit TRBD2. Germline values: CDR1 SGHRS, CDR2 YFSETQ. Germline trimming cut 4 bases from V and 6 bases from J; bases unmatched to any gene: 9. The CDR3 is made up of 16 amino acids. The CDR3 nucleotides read TGCGCCAGCAGCCTCAGGACTAGCGGTTATCCCGGGGAGCTGTTTTTT. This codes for CASSLRTSGYPGELFF.

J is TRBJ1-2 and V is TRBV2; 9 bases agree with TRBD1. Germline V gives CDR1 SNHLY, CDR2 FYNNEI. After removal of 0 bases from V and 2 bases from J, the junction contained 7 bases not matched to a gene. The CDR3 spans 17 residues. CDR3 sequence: CASSEASYGTGNYGYTF. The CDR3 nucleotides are TGTGCCAGCAGTGAAGCGAGCTACGGGACAGGGAACTATGGCTACACCTTC.

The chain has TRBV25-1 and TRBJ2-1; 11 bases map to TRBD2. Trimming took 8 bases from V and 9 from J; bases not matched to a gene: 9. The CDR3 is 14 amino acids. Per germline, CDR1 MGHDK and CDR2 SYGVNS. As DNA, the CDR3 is TGTGCCAGCGCAGGGACTAGCGGCCCCAGTGAGCAGTTCTTC. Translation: CASAGTSGPSEQFF.

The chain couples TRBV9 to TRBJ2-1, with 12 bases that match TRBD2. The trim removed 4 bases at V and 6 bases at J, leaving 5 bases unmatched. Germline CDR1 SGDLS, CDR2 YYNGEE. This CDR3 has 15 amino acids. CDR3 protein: CASSTPTSGSNEQFF. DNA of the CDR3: TGTGCCAGCAGCACCCCGACTAGCGGGAGCAATGAGCAGTTCTTC.

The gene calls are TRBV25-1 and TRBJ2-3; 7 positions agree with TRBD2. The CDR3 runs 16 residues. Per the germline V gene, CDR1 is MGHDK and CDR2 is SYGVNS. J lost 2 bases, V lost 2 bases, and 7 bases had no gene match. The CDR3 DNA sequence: TGTGCCAGCAGTGAAAGGAGGGAGGGTTACACAGATACGCAGTATTTT. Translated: CASSERREGYTDTQYF.

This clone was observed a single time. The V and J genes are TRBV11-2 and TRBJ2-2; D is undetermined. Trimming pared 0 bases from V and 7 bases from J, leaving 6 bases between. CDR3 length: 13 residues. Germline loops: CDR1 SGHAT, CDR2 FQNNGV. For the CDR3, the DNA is TGTGCCAGCAGCTTAGATCGGAGCGGGGAGCTGTTTTTT. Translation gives CASSLDRSGELFF.

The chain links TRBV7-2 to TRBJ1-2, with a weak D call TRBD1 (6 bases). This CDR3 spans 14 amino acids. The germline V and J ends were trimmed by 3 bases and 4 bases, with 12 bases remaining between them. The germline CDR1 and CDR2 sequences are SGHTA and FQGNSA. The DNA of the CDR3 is TGTGCCAGCAGCTTGGGTGGACAGATCTATGGCTACACCTTC. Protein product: CASSLGGQIYGYTF.

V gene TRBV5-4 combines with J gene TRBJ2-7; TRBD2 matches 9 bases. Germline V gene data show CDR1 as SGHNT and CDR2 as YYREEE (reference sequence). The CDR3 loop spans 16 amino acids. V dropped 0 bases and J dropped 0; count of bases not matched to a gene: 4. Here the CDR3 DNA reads TGTGCCAGCAGCTTGGGGCGGGGGGGGCCCTCCTACGAGCAGTACTTC. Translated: CASSLGRGGPSYEQYF.

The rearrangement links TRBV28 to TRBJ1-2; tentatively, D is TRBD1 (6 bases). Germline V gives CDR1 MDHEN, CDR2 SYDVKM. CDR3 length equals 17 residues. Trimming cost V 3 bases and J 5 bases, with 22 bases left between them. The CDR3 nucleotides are TGTGCCAGCAGTTTGTGGGACACAGGTCCCGATGAATATGGCTACACCTTC. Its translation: CASSLWDTGPDEYGYTF.

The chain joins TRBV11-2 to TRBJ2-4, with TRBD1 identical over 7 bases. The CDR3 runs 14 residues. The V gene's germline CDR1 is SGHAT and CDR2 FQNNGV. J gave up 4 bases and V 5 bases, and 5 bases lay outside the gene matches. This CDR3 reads CASSDPTGKNIQYF. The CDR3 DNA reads TGTGCCAGCAGCGACCCGACAGGGAAAAACATTCAGTACTTC.

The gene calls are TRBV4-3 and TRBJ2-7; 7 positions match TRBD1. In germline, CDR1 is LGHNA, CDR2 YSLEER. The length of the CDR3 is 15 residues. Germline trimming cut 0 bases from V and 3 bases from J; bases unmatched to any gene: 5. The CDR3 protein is CASSQDEGALYEQYF. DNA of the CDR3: TGCGCCAGCAGCCAAGATGAGGGGGCCCTCTACGAGCAGTACTTC.

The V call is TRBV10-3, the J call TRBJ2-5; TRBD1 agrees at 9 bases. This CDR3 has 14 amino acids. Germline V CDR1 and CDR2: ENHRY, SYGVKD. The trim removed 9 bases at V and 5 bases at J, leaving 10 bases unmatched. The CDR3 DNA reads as TGTGCCATGAGCCGGGACAGGGTTGACGAGACCCAGTACTTC. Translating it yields CAMSRDRVDETQYF.

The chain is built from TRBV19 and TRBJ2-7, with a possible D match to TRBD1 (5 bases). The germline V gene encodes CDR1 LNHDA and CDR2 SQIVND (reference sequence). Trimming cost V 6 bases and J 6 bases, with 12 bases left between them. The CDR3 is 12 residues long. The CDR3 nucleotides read TGTGCCAGTAGCCACCCAGGGTTCGAGCAGTACTTC. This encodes CASSHPGFEQYF. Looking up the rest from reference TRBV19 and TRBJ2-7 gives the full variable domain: DGGITQSPKYLFRKEGQNVTLSCEQNLNHDAMYWYRQDPGQGLRLIYYSQIVNDFQKGDIAEGYSVSREKKESFPLTVTSAQKNPTAFYLCASSHPGFEQYFGPGTRLTVT.